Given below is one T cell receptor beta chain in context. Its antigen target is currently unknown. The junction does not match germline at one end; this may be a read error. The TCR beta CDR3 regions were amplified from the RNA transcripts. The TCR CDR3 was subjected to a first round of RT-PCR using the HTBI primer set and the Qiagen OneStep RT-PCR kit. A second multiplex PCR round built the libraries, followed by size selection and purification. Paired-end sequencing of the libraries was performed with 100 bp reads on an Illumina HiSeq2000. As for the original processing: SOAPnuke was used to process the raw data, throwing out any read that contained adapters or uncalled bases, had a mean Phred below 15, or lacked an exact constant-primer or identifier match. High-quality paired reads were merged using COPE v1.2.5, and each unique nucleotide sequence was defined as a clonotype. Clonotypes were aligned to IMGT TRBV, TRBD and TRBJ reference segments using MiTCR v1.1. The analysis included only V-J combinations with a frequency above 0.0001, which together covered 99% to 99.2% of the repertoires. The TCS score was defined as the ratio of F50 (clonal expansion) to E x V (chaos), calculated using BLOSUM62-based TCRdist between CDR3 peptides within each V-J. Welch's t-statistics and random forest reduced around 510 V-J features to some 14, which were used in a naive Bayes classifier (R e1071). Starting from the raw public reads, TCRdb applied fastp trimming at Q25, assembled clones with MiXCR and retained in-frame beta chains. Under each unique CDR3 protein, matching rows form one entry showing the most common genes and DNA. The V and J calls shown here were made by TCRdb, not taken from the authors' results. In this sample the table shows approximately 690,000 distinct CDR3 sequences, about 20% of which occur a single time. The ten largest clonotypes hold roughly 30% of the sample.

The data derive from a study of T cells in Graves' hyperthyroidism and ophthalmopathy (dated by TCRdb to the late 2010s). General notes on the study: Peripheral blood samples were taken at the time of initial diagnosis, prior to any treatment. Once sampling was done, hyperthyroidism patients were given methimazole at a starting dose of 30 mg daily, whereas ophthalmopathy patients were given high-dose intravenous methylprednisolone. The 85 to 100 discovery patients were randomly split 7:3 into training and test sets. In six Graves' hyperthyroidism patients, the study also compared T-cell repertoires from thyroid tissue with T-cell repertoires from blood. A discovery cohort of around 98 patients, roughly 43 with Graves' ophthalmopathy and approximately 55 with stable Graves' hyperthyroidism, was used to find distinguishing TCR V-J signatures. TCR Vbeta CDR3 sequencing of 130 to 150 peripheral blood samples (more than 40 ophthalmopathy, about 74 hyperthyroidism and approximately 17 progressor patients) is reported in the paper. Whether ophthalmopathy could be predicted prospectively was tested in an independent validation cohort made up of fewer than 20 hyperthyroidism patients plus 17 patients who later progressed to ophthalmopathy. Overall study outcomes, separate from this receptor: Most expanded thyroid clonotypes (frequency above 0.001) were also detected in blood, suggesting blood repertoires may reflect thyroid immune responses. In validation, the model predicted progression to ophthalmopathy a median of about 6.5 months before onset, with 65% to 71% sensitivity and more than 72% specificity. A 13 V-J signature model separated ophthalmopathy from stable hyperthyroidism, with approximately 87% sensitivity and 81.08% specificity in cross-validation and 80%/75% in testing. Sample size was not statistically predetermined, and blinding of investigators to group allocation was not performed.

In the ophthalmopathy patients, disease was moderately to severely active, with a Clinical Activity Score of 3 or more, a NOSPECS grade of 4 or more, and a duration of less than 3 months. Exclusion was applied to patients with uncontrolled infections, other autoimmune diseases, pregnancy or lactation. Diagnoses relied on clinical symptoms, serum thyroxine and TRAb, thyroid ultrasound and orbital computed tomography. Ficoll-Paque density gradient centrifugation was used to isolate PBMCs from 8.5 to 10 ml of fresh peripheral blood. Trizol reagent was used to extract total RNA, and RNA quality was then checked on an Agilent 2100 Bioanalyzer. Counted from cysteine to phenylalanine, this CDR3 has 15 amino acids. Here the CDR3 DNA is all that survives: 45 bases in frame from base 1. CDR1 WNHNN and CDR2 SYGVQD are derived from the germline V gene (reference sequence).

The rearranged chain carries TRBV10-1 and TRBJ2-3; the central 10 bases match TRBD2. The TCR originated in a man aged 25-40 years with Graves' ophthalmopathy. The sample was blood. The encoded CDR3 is CAGSGLAASTDTQYF. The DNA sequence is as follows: TGCGCCGGCAGCGGACTAGCGGCTAGCACAGATACGCAGTATTTT.